Presented here are 9 T cell receptor beta chains from one specimen sequenced in a study of OX40 agonist ivuxolimab in advanced cancers. Here immunoSEQ multiplex PCR was the method, and the copy in TCRdb shows in-frame clones only, minus some. The table records roughly 34,000 clones, about four fifths of them present only once. Sequenced here: CD4+ or CD8+ T cells sorted from blood, sampled in a trial of the OX40 agonist ivuxolimab. Receptors originate from an adult with an advanced solid tumor such as melanoma, head and neck, liver or kidney cancer.

The chain employs TRBV7-2 and TRBJ2-3; D call uncertain. The V gene lost 4 bases and the J gene lost 1 base, with 21 bases spanning the gap. The germline V gene encodes CDR1 SGHTA and CDR2 FQGNSA. CDR3 length: 18 amino acids. CDR3 DNA: TGTGCCAGCAGCTCCCCACTTCGGATGACCGAAGGCACAGATACGCAGTATTTT. It is translated as CASSSPLRMTEGTDTQYF.

The CDR3 is CASSEYGGTGGFF. The CDR3 DNA sequence: TGTGCCAGCAGTGAATATGGGGGGACGGGGGGTTTCTTT. This chain connects TRBV25-1 to TRBJ1-1, with D maybe TRBD1 (5 bases). The V gene lost 0 bases and the J gene lost 13 bases, with 15 bases spanning the gap. CDR1 MGHDK and CDR2 SYGVNS come from the germline V gene. This CDR3 comprises 13 residues.

With respect to this clone: The same CDR3 also results from other DNA sequences found in this sample. This chain links TRBV29-1 with TRBJ2-2; weak D call: TRBD1 (7 bases). Trimming shortened V by 1 base and J by 7 bases, and 10 bases separated the two germline ends. Germline lookup yields CDR1 SQVTM and CDR2 ANQGSEA. This CDR3 comprises 13 residues. The CDR3 coding sequence is TGCAGCGTTGAAGCGCAGGGGGGCGGGGAGCTGTTTTTT. This translates into CSVEAQGGGELFF.

The DNA for the CDR3 is TGTGCCAGCAGCTCGCCTCAGGAGATCTCCTACGAGCAGTACTTC. Its translation is CASSSPQEISYEQYF. V usage is TRBV11-2 and J usage is TRBJ2-7; D not certain. The ends were cut back, 4 bases at V and 0 bases at J, with 13 bases in the middle. The CDR3 length is 15 residues. Germline V gene sequence: CDR1 SGHAT, CDR2 FQNNGV.

This clone has only a few counts. The chain links TRBV9 to TRBJ1-5; a possible D gene is TRBD1 (6 bases). CDR1 and CDR2 from the germline V gene are SGDLS and YYNGEE. The V end was cut by 4 bases, the J end by 0 bases, with 11 bases between. CDR3 length: 15 amino acids. CDR3 nucleotides: TGTGCCAGCAGCAAAGGGGGAAATAGCAATCAGCCCCAGCATTTT. It yields the protein CASSKGGNSNQPQHF.

The chain couples TRBV7-6 to TRBJ1-3, with a possible D match to TRBD1 (5 bases). V was shortened by 7 bases and J by 4 bases, with 17 bases between the two germline ends. The CDR3 has 15 amino acids. From germline, CDR1 is SGHVS and CDR2 FNYEAQ. The CDR3, as DNA: TGTGCCAGCACCCGCTGGGAAGGGGCAGGAAACACCATATATTTT. It is translated as CASTRWEGAGNTIYF.

The gene calls are TRBV18 and TRBJ1-2; D is perhaps TRBD1 (6 bases). The germline gives CDR1 KGHSH, CDR2 LQKENI. The CDR3 extends over 13 amino acids. The V and J ends lost 3 bases and 6 bases respectively, with 11 bases between them. The CDR3 DNA follows: TGTGCCAGCTCACCCTCCGGGGGCGATGGCTACACCTTC. This codes for CASSPSGGDGYTF.

The chain links TRBV19 to TRBJ2-1, with 9 bases matching TRBD1. Losses at the gene ends were 5 bases for V and 2 bases for J; bases not matched to a gene: 4. CDR1 is LNHDA, CDR2 SQIVND, per germline (reference sequence). The CDR3 runs to 15 residues. The CDR3 loop is CASSRTGDPYNEQFF. The CDR3, as DNA: TGTGCCAGTAGTCGGACAGGGGACCCCTACAATGAGCAGTTCTTC.

The chain recombines TRBV29-1 with TRBJ2-7; D gene ambiguous. Deletions cut 1 base from V and 0 bases from J, with 13 bases between. Germline CDR1 and CDR2: SQVTM and ANQGSEA. The length of the CDR3 is 15 residues. CDR3 in DNA: TGCAGCGTTGAAGGTTGGGTTTCGAGCTCCTACGAGCAGTACTTC. Translated, it gives CSVEGWVSSSYEQYF.